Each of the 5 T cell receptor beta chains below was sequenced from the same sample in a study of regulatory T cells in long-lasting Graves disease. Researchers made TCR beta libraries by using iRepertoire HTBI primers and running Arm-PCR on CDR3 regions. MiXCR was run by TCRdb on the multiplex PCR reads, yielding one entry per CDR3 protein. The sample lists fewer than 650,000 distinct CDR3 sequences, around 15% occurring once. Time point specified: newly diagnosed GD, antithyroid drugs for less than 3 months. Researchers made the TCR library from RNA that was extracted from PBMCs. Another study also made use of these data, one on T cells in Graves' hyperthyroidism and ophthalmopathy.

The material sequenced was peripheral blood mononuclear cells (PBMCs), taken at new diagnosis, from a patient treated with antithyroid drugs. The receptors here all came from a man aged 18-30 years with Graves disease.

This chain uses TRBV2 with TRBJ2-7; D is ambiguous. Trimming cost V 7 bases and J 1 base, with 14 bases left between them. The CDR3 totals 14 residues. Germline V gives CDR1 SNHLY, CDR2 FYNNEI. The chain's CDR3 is CASMRQITSYEQYF. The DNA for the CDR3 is TGTGCCAGCATGCGGCAAATTACTTCCTACGAGCAGTACTTC.

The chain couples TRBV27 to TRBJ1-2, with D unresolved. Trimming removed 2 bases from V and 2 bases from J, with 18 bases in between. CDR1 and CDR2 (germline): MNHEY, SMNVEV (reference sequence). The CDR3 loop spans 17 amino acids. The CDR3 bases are TGTGCCAGCAGTTTAAAACCGGGGATAGCGGGGAACTATGGCTACACCTTC. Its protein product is CASSLKPGIAGNYGYTF.

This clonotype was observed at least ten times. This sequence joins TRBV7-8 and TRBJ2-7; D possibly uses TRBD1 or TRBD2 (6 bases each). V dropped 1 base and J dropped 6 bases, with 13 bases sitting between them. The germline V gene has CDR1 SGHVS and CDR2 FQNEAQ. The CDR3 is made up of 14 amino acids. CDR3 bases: TGTGCCAGCAGCTTAGAAGTATCGGGGGCCGAGCAGTACTTC. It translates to CASSLEVSGAEQYF.

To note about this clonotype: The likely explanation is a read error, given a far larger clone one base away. The CDR3 spells CSARPGQAYEQFF. The CDR3 DNA follows: TGCAGTGCTAGGCCGGGACAGGCCTACGAGCAGTTCTTC. V gene TRBV20-1 combines with J gene TRBJ2-1, with 8 nucleotides matching TRBD1. Germline V gene lookup returns CDR1 DFQATT and CDR2 SNEGSKA (reference sequence). This CDR3 is built from 13 residues. The J segment lost 10 bases and the V segment lost 3 bases, leaving 8 bases of the junction unmatched.

The CDR3 sequence: CASSKLSTGTEAFF. The DNA of the CDR3 is TGTGCCAGTAGTAAACTCTCGACGGGAACTGAAGCTTTCTTT. This chain links TRBV19 with TRBJ1-1; no definite D call. CDR3 length: 14 amino acids. With 4 bases removed from V and 5 bases from J, the gap between germline ends came to 14 bases. Germline V CDR1 and CDR2: LNHDA, SQIVND (reference sequence).